This TCR beta chain comes out of a study of cytomegalovirus exposure and HLA in healthy donors. 60 Vbeta and 13 Jbeta primers were used in PCR. Sequencing was performed with immunoSEQ multiplex PCR; in TCRdb, only in-frame clones are kept and a portion is missing. Here the sample spans some 180,000 clones, around 80% being singletons. From germline, CDR1 is LNHDA and CDR2 SQIVND (reference sequence). This CDR3 comprises 12 residues. The junction had 5 bases not matched to a gene; V was cut back by 3 bases and J by 14 bases. The chain combines TRBV19 with TRBJ2-2, with 8 bases that match TRBD2. The sequencing input was PBMCs. This clonotype originated in a woman aged 60-70 years in good health and CMV-seropositive. CDR3 sequence (DNA): TGTGCCAGTAGTATCGGAGCGGGAGTCCTGTTTTTT. It translates to CASSIGAGVLFF.